This T cell receptor (beta chain) was retrieved from a study of cytomegalovirus exposure and HLA in healthy donors. Both 60 Vbeta primers and 13 Jbeta primers went into the PCR. The repertoire was sequenced with immunoSEQ multiplex PCR; TCRdb's copy has only in-frame clones and lacks some. This sample has some 240,000 clones, with about 78% found just once. Points from the study as a whole: As a later analysis revealed, the rate of TCR association differed by HLA locus, with DRB1 most and HLA-C fewest.

This CDR3 has 14 residues. Germline lookup yields CDR1 SQVTM and CDR2 ANQGSEA. Unmatched junction bases numbered 5, after V lost 3 bases and J lost 7 bases. As for this clone: What it binds is not known.

This clonotype was obtained from a male donor in good health and CMV-seronegative. The chain combines TRBV29-1 with TRBJ1-4; 10 nucleotides match TRBD1. The sequenced material came from PBMCs. The CDR3 region has the DNA TGCAGCGTTGATCCCGGGACAGGGGTTGAAAAACTGTTTTTT. Amino acids: CSVDPGTGVEKLFF.